The TCR beta chain under discussion was sequenced for a study of blood T cells in healthy people across ages. Overall study results and limits: The diversity estimates, figures obtained from one million T cells, were considered underestimates.

Each sample yielded at least 6 micrograms of PBMC total RNA. There are a few counts of this clonotype. Its antigen is still unknown. Together with a sample-barcoded 5' primer, a J-beta primer mix was included in a second PCR lasting about 7 to 12 cycles. In TCRdb, the 5' RACE reads were re-called with MiXCR into one record per CDR3 protein. The sample carries some 640,000 distinct CDR3 sequences, around 31% recorded once. CDR3 length equals 16 residues. V shed 4 bases, J shed 1 base, and the junction held 5 bases outside the gene matches. Germline V CDR1 and CDR2: SGHRS, YFSETQ. This clonotype originated in a woman aged 80 or older in good health. The genes are TRBV5-1 and TRBJ1-6, with 7 bases aligning to TRBD1. Source material: blood. The chain's CDR3 is CASSLRQGSYNSPLHF. The DNA of the CDR3 is TGCGCCAGCAGCCTACGACAGGGATCCTATAATTCACCCCTCCACTTT.